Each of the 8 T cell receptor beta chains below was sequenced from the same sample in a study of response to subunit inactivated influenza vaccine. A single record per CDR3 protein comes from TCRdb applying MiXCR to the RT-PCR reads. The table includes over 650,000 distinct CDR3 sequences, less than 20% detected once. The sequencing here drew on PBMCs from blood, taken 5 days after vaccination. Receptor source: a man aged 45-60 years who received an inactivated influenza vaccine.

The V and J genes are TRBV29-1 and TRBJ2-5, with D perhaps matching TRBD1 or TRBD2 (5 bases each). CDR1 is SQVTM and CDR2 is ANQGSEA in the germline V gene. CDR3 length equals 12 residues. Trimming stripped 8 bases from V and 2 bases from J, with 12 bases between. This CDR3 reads CSSGTSQETQYF. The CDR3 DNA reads TGCAGCTCCGGGACGTCTCAAGAGACCCAGTACTTC.

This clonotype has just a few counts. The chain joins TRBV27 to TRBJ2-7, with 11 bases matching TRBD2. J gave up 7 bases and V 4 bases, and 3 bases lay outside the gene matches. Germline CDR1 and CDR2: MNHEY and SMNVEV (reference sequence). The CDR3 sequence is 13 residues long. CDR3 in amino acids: CASSSRTSGEQYF. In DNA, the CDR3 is TGTGCCAGCAGTTCCCGGACTAGCGGGGAGCAGTACTTC.

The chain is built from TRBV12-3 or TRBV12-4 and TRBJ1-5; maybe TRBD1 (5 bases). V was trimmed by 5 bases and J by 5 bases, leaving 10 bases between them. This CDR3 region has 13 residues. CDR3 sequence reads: CASSRDSYQPQHF. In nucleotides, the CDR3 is TGTGCCAGCAGTAGAGACAGTTATCAGCCCCAGCATTTT.

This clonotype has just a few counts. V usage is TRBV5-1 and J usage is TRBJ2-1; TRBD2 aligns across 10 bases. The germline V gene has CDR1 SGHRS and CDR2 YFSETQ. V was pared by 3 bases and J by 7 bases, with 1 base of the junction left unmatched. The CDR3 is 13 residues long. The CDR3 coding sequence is TGCGCCAGCAGCTGGGGACTAGCGAATGAGCAGTTCTTC. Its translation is CASSWGLANEQFF.

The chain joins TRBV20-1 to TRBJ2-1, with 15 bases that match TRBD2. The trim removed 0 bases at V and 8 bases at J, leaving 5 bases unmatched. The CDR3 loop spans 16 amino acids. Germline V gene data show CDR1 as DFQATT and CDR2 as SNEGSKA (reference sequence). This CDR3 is CSARDHGLAGGYEQFF. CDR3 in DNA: TGCAGTGCTAGAGACCATGGACTAGCGGGAGGGTATGAGCAGTTCTTC.

CDR3 nucleotide sequence: TGCGCCAGCAGCTTTGCCGGGACAGGGGGCTTGGATGGCTACACCTTC. It yields the protein CASSFAGTGGLDGYTF. V usage is TRBV5-1 and J usage is TRBJ1-2; 12 bases map to TRBD1. Trimming took 2 bases from V and 6 from J; bases not matched to a gene: 8. The CDR3 totals 16 residues. Germline V CDR1 and CDR2: SGHRS, YFSETQ.

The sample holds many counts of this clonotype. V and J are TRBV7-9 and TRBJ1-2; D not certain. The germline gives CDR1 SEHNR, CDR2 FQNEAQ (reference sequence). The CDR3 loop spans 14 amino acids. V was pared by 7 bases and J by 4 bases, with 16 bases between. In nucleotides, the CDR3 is TGTGCCAGCACCGCGTCAGGAGACGGCTATGGCTACACCTTC. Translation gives CASTASGDGYGYTF.

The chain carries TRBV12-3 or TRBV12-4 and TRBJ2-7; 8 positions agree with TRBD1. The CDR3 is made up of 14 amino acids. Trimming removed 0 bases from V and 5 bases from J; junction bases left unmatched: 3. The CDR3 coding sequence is TGTGCCAGCAGTTTAGCGACAGGGGTCGACGAGCAGTACTTC. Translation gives CASSLATGVDEQYF.